The text below deals with one TCR beta chain. Under the authors' procedure: Counts of nucleated cells, estimated from reference gene primer amplification, were obtained. Produced via immunoSEQ multiplex PCR; TCRdb's table is partial and in-frame only. For V, J and clone size, that table is used; D and trimming come from the DNA. The sample yields 100,000 to 150,000 clones, approximately 74% seen once. While infection was still active, Seattle patients were enrolled and then followed longitudinally. Trimming shortened V by 3 bases and J by 3 bases, and 9 bases separated the two germline ends. This CDR3 comprises 13 residues. Germline CDR1 is SNHLY and CDR2 is FYNNEI. The sample is drawn from a study of blood T cell repertoires in COVID-19. At the level of the study: Sites across the United States, Italy and Spain contributed samples from acute and convalescent COVID-19. Sample material is recorded as cDNA or gDNA derived from T cells, B-cell-depleted T cells, or PBMCs.

The specimen was peripheral blood. This clonotype originated in a man older than 75 with COVID-19, enrolled during active disease. The chain employs TRBV2 and TRBJ2-7, with D tentatively TRBD1 (5 bases). As DNA, the CDR3 is TGTGCCAGCAGTGAGGACAACCACTACGAGCAGTACTTC. It translates to CASSEDNHYEQYF. The entire variable domain, with the rest obtained from reference TRBV2 and TRBJ2-7, is as follows: EPEVTQTPSHQVTQMGQEVILRCVPISNHLYFYWYRQILGQKVEFLVSFYNNEISEKSEIFDDQFSVERPDGSNFTLKIRSTKLEDSAMYFCASSEDNHYEQYFGPGTRLTVT.